The 2 T cell receptor beta chains below all came from one sample that was sequenced in a study of esophageal squamous cell carcinoma under preoperative chemotherapy. TCRdb reprocessed the PCR reads via MiXCR and lists one record per CDR3 protein. In the table there are over 13,000 distinct CDR3 sequences, roughly 60% of which are singletons. Specified time point: before preoperative PTX-NDP chemotherapy. This sample was gathered from a patient given preoperative chemotherapy. These receptors were taken from a human donor with esophageal squamous cell carcinoma. The donor label of this sample is uncertain.

CDR3 sequence: CASSRQGSDSPLHF. Written as DNA, the CDR3 is TGTGCCAGCAGTCGACAGGGATCTGATTCACCCCTCCACTTT. The J gene is TRBJ1-6, the V gene TRBV12-3 or TRBV12-4; 7 bases match TRBD1. This CDR3 has 14 residues. The V and J ends lost 5 bases and 8 bases, in that order; junction bases with no gene match: 6.

J is TRBJ1-6 and V is TRBV27; 11 bases are shared with TRBD1. With V trimmed by 2 bases and J by 9 bases, 3 bases remained unmatched. CDR1 is MNHEY, CDR2 SMNVEV, per germline (reference sequence). The CDR3 extends over 15 amino acids. CDR3 sequence (DNA): TGTGCCAGCAGTTTAGGACAGGGGGCAATTTCACCCCTCCACTTT. This gives the protein CASSLGQGAISPLHF.